This T cell receptor beta chain was identified during a study of cytomegalovirus exposure and HLA in healthy donors. Study-wide results and limits: The presence/absence work took it that sequencing depth was about the same across donors. Productive rates of about 87% or about 30% were seen for most TCR beta V segments in an earlier analysis.

J gave up 5 bases and V 6 bases, and 2 bases lay outside the gene matches. Germline values: CDR1 SNHLY, CDR2 FYNNEI. The CDR3 has 14 amino acids. This clone was picked up one time. Its target is unknown. The primer mix had 60 Vbeta and 13 Jbeta primers. Profiled with immunoSEQ multiplex PCR; TCRdb holds only in-frame clones, not every one. The data show some 170,000 clones, 65% to 75% seen once. The sample taken for sequencing was PBMCs. The chain couples TRBV2 to TRBJ2-2; 11 nucleotides match TRBD1. The clonotype comes from a human donor in good health. As DNA, the CDR3 is TGTGCCAGCAGCCGGGACAGGGGGACCGGGGAGCTGTTTTTT. It specifies CASSRDRGTGELFF.